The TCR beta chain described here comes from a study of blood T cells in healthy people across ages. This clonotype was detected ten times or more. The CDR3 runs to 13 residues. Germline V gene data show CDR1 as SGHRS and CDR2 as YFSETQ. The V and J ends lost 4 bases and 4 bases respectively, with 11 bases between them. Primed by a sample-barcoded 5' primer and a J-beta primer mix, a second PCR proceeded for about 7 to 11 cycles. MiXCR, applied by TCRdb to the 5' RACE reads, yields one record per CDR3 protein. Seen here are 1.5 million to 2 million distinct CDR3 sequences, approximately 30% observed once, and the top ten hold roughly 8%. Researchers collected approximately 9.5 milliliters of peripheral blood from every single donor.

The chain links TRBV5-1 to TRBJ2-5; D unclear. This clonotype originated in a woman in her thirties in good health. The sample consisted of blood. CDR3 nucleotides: TGCGCCAGCAGCCTGGAACTTACAGAGACCCAGTACTTC. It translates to CASSLELTETQYF.